This passage covers 18 T cell receptor beta chains from one sample sequenced in a study of T cells in Graves' hyperthyroidism and ophthalmopathy. It was RNA transcripts that yielded the amplified TCR beta CDR3 regions. TCR CDR3 regions were first amplified by RT-PCR with HTBI primers. TCRdb processed the multiplex PCR reads anew with MiXCR; each CDR3 protein has one entry. The table lists hundreds of thousands of distinct CDR3 sequences, approximately 20% of them singletons. Sequencing used blood. The receptors originated from a man aged 40-50 years with Graves' ophthalmopathy.

This chain joins TRBV11-2 and TRBJ1-6; D unresolved. The V gene lost 3 bases and the J gene lost 8 bases, with 2 bases spanning the gap. CDR1 and CDR2 from the germline V gene are SGHAT and FQNNGV. The CDR3 spans 11 residues. The DNA of the CDR3 is TGTGCCAGCAGCTTCTATTCACCCCTCCACTTT. Protein: CASSFYSPLHF.

Remarks on this clonotype: A much more abundant neighbour one base away suggests this may be a read error. The chain joins TRBV30 to TRBJ1-2; D may be TRBD1 (6 bases). The V gene's germline CDR1 is GTSNPN and CDR2 SVGIG (reference sequence). This CDR3 has 15 amino acids. In DNA form, the CDR3 reads TGTGCCTGGTCGGTGGGGGCCACTATTAACTATGGCTACGCCTTC. Translated: CAWSVGATINYGYAF.

V usage is TRBV27 and J usage is TRBJ2-6; tentative D call: TRBD1 (6 bases). The CDR3 totals 17 residues. Germline V gives CDR1 MNHEY, CDR2 SMNVEV (reference sequence). V was cut by 2 bases and J by 3 bases, with 14 bases left in between. The CDR3, as DNA: TGTGCCAGCAGTTTACAGGGGTTCTCGGGTGGGGCCAACGTCCTGACTTTC. Amino acid sequence: CASSLQGFSGGANVLTF.

In this sample, this clonotype turned up many times. The chain uses TRBV27 and TRBJ2-4, with TRBD2 identical over 7 bases. Germline V gives CDR1 MNHEY, CDR2 SMNVEV (reference sequence). CDR3 length: 12 residues. Trimming at V came to 8 bases and at J to 5 bases, leaving 3 bases not matched to a gene. This chain's CDR3 is CASGGGENIQYF. DNA for the CDR3: TGTGCCAGCGGGGGAGGGGAAAACATTCAGTACTTC.

The DNA of the CDR3 is TGTGCCAGCAGCGAGACTAGCGGGGTGTTCGAGCAGTACTTC. It translates to CASSETSGVFEQYF. The chain recombines TRBV9 with TRBJ2-7; 11 nucleotides agree with TRBD2. The ends lost 3 bases at V and 6 bases at J; junction bases unmatched: 5. CDR3 length equals 14 residues. The V gene's germline CDR1 is SGDLS and CDR2 YYNGEE.

This clonotype was detected ten times or more. J is TRBJ2-1 and V is TRBV2; no clear D gene. Germline CDR1 and CDR2: SNHLY and FYNNEI. The V gene lost 7 bases and the J gene lost 5 bases, with 15 bases spanning the gap. The CDR3 consists of 14 residues. The CDR3 sequence: CASTKAESHNEQFF. Written as DNA, the CDR3 is TGTGCCAGCACCAAAGCAGAAAGCCACAATGAGCAGTTCTTC.

The V gene is TRBV9, the J gene TRBJ2-7; 8 bases match TRBD2. The CDR3 is 13 residues long. The V segment lost 4 bases and the J segment 4 bases; nucleotides outside the gene matches: 4. Germline V CDR1 and CDR2: SGDLS, YYNGEE. The CDR3 loop is CASSPGTRYEQYF. In DNA form, the CDR3 reads TGTGCCAGCAGCCCAGGGACTAGATACGAGCAGTACTTC.

This clonotype has at least ten counts. V is TRBV7-2 and J is TRBJ1-6; 8 positions agree with TRBD1. Trimming took 5 bases from V and 7 from J; bases not matched to a gene: 10. CDR1 SGHTA and CDR2 FQGNSA come from the germline V gene. The CDR3 runs 16 residues. The CDR3 here is CASSDRTTGANSPLHF. As DNA, the CDR3 is TGTGCCAGCAGCGACCGAACGACAGGGGCCAATTCACCCCTCCACTTT. The entire variable domain, with the rest obtained from reference TRBV7-2 and TRBJ1-6, is as follows: GAGVSQSPSNKVTEKGKDVELRCDPISGHTALYWYRQSLGQGLEFLIYFQGNSAPDKSGLPSDRFSAERTGGSVSTLTIQRTQQEDSAVYLCASSDRTTGANSPLHFGNGTRLTVT.

The genes are TRBV12-3 or TRBV12-4 and TRBJ1-1; D is undetermined. V was cut by 10 bases and J by 0 bases, with 9 bases left in between. The CDR3 runs to 12 residues. CDR3 in amino acids: CATSAMNTEAFF. CDR3 DNA: TGTGCCACCTCCGCCATGAACACTGAAGCTTTCTTT.

In this sample, this clonotype turned up many times. The chain links TRBV5-1 to TRBJ1-1; the match to TRBD1 covers 7 bases. The CDR3 covers 15 residues. V was clipped by 0 bases and J by 5 bases; unmatched bases: 7. The germline gives CDR1 SGHRS, CDR2 YFSETQ. The CDR3 region has the DNA TGCGCCAGCAGCTTGGCGGGGGACAGTTCTACTGAAGCTTTCTTT. It specifies CASSLAGDSSTEAFF.

V gene TRBV20-1 combines with J gene TRBJ1-2; 7 bases map to TRBD1. V lost 3 bases to trimming and J lost 2 bases; unmatched junction nucleotides: 3. CDR3 length equals 13 residues. Germline CDR1 DFQATT, CDR2 SNEGSKA (reference sequence). The CDR3 is CSASIRGNYGYTF. As DNA, the CDR3 is TGCAGTGCTAGTATCAGGGGGAACTATGGCTACACCTTC.

This chain links TRBV5-4 with TRBJ2-7; D unresolved. The germline V and J ends were trimmed by 0 bases and 7 bases, with 11 bases remaining between them. CDR3 size: 13 residues. CDR1 is SGHNT, CDR2 YYREEE, per germline (reference sequence). This CDR3 reads CASSLGVVLEQYF. The CDR3 DNA sequence: TGTGCCAGCAGCTTGGGGGTCGTGCTAGAGCAGTACTTC.

In this sample, this clonotype turned up a few times. This chain links TRBV27 with TRBJ2-3; D may be TRBD1 (6 bases). The CDR3 covers 15 residues. Trimming stripped 5 bases from V and 3 bases from J, with 15 bases between. Germline CDR1 MNHEY, CDR2 SMNVEV (reference sequence). Written as DNA, the CDR3 is TGTGCCAGCAGTGTTATGGGGGCAATGACAGATACGCAGTATTTT. Its translation is CASSVMGAMTDTQYF.

The table lists this clonotype with a few counts. The chain carries TRBV24-1 and TRBJ2-7; D is perhaps TRBD1 (6 bases). Germline loops: CDR1 KGHDR, CDR2 SFDVKD. This CDR3 spans 12 amino acids. V shed 7 bases and J shed 3 bases, with 9 bases lying between them. CDR3 in amino acids: CATRTGLYEQYF. CDR3 nucleotides: TGTGCCACCAGGACAGGACTCTACGAGCAGTACTTC.

This sequence joins TRBV5-1 and TRBJ2-1; TRBD2 aligns across 11 bases. The V gene end was trimmed by 5 bases and the J gene end by 7 bases; junction bases not matched to a gene: 8. Per germline, CDR1 SGHRS and CDR2 YFSETQ. The CDR3 length is 15 residues. The CDR3 is CASSPYLAGGNEQFF. The CDR3 bases are TGCGCCAGCAGTCCCTACCTAGCGGGGGGTAATGAGCAGTTCTTC.

This clonotype was seen at least ten times. This chain links TRBV15 with TRBJ1-1; D not resolved. CDR3 length equals 14 residues. The germline V gene has CDR1 LNHNV and CDR2 YYDKDF (reference sequence). Trimming left V 3 bases short and J 4 bases short, with 12 bases between. The CDR3 spells CATSRDHGGTEAFF. CDR3 coding DNA: TGTGCCACCAGCAGGGACCATGGAGGCACTGAAGCTTTCTTT.

This clonotype came up a few times. The chain has TRBV29-1 and TRBJ1-1; D not certain. This CDR3 is 13 amino acids long. Germline V gives CDR1 SQVTM, CDR2 ANQGSEA. Trimming stripped 4 bases from V and 1 base from J, with 10 bases between. The CDR3 sequence: CSVVSGKNTEAFF. The CDR3 DNA is TGCAGCGTTGTTTCAGGAAAGAACACTGAAGCTTTCTTT.

This clonotype was detected many times. The V call is TRBV7-8, the J call TRBJ1-1, with no clear D. From germline, CDR1 is SGHVS and CDR2 FQNEAQ. Trimming took 2 bases from V and 7 from J, leaving 5 bases between them. The CDR3 has 11 amino acids. CDR3 loop: CASSLRDEAFF. The CDR3 coding sequence is TGTGCCAGCAGCTTAAGGGATGAAGCTTTCTTT.